This T cell receptor (beta chain) was captured by sequencing in a study of cytomegalovirus exposure and HLA in healthy donors. General study points: The likely explanation for a cluster of highly shared sequence variants was sequencing artifact.

Healthy bone marrow donors made up the cohort. PCR involved 60 Vbeta and 13 Jbeta primers. The method was immunoSEQ multiplex PCR; TCRdb's version includes in-frame clones alone and lacks a portion of them. There are nearly 200,000 clones in the sample, with 0.74% held by the top ten. This CDR3 is built from 15 residues. Germline values: CDR1 SEHNR, CDR2 FQNEAQ (reference sequence). In the case of this clone: Its antigen remains unidentified. The junction shows a germline mismatch at one end, possibly a read error.

This receptor was taken from a boy between 5 and 17 years old in good health and CMV-seronegative. Sequences were obtained from PBMCs. The genes are TRBV7-9 and TRBJ2-7; the D gene is possibly TRBD1 (7 bases). The CDR3 reads CASSGYIGGTAEEYF. Written as DNA, the CDR3 is TGTGCCAGCAGCGGATATATTGGCGGGACAGCCGAGGAGTACTTC. Combining the CDR3 with reference TRBV7-9 and TRBJ2-7 gives the whole variable domain DTGVSQNPRHKITKRGQNVTFRCDPISEHNRLYWYRQTLGQGPEFLTYFQNEAQLEKSRLLSDRFSAERPKGSFSTLEIQRTEQGDSAMYLCASSGYIGGTAEEYFGPGTRLTVT.